This entry describes one T cell receptor beta chain. This clone's antigen is unknown. No base quality information exists; no much larger clone differs at one position. CD8 naive samples were obtained by positive selection for CCR7 among CD45RO-negative cells, yielding a CD45RA+CCR7+ population from which TemRA cells were excluded. Donors were healthy HIV-negative adults with no recently reported acute infections or vaccinations. All donors were Caucasian adults living in Nashville, Tennessee, USA. Blood was obtained by leukapheresis, after which PBMCs were separated by Ficoll-Histopaque density gradient centrifugation and cryopreserved in liquid nitrogen vapor phase. Analytical flow cytometry was used to check the purity and quantity of each magnetically sorted T cell population. Genomic DNA was isolated from every sorted fraction and measured by UV absorbance on a Nanodrop 2000c. This entry is derived from a study of shared clonotypes between healthy human individuals (dated by TCRdb to the early 2020s). With regard to the full study: A couple of women and a few men aged 18 to 49 years were included in the cohort. Per donor, three plates each were used for CD4 naive and CD4 memory, two for CD8 naive, and one for CD8 memory. Each donor's leukapheresis produced roughly between roughly 0.85 and 10 billion PBMCs. Libraries were prepared and TCR repertoires were sequenced by different laboratories using diverse techniques, in order to increase sequencing depth and limit assay-specific biases. To estimate repertoire size and how much clonotype sharing occurs between individuals, the study deeply sequenced the blood TCR repertoires of roughly 5 healthy adults.

Trimmed from V: 3 bases; trimmed from J: 2 bases; junction bases lacking a gene match: 14. The CDR3, cysteine through phenylalanine, is 18 amino acids long. Just the 54-base CDR3 DNA is kept, in frame starting at base 1. CDR1 and CDR2 (SGDLS, YYNGEE) derive from the germline V gene. Using the deep immunoSEQ assay, TCR CDR3 regions were amplified from genomic DNA by multiplex PCR. Extracted genomic DNA from each cell subset was spread evenly across all wells of several immunoSEQ 96-well plates, with each plate serving as a replicate. For sorted subsets, each replicate PCR was loaded with roughly 0.2 ug genomic DNA, equivalent to about 30,000 T cell genomes. The purified libraries were quantified using a Qubit 3.0 fluorometer, sized with a Bioanalyzer 2100, and then quantified again using the KAPA Library Quantification kit. A separate single-read 150-cycle Illumina NextSeq 550 flow cell was used to sequence each immunoSEQ 96-well plate. Processing in the source paper ran as follows. The immunoSEQ output contained only junctional sequences without quality scores, so filtering could not match that applied to full-length reads. Sequences were annotated with PyIR, a Python wrapper for IgBLAST v1.9, and V/J genes and CDR3 were assigned using IMGT germline references. Any read was removed if the V/J assignment was weak (E-value above 1e-6), the CDR3 was missing, or the read contained stop codons, out-of-frame junctions, or ambiguous translated residues. A V3J clonotype was defined by an identical inferred V gene, J gene, and CDR3 amino acid sequence. Percentage overlap between repertoires was calculated by dividing the number of shared unique clonotypes by the size of the smaller repertoire. Repertoire richness was assessed with RTK rarefaction, the Chao1 estimator, and Recon v2.1 estimates of unobserved clonotypes. OLGA was used to compute generation probabilities for all TCRbeta clonotypes that the gDNA method yielded from a few donors. The clones in this table, taken by TCRdb from immuneACCESS, are in-frame only. Not every clone is retained; where verified, under half of the shortfall comes from an unresolved V gene, and the cause of the rest is unknown. V and J calls plus clone size are reproduced from that table; the DNA served to infer D and trimming. Within this sample are about 2.1 million clones, with 80% to 95% of them counted one time only. The ten top clones hold about 1.7% of the sample.

On the study overall, not on this receptor specifically: Sampling was restricted to blood, and TCR repertoires in tissues likely differ from the TCR repertoires found in blood. Incomplete sequencing was indicated by rarefaction of sorted-subset datasets, despite the large sequencing depth. Because the study included a small number of donors, the genetic and exposure-history diversity represented was limited. Based on pairwise subsampling, the degree of clonotype sharing among donors was expected to be affected by sequencing depth. When a handful of donors were compared, the shared fraction of clonotypes was about 5% for naive CD4, approximately 3.3% for naive CD8, about 2.4% for memory CD4, and 0.3% to 0.5% for memory CD8. Larger estimated clonotype richness was generally found for naive subsets than for memory subsets. Compared with non-shared clonotypes, the clonotypes found in all four sorted-subset donors had higher generation probabilities.

The specimen sequenced was naive CD8+ T cells from PBMCs. Reading the label with the study, this specimen's cell subset or site is: CD45RA+CCR7+. The chain joins TRBV9 to TRBJ2-7; TRBD2 fits 10 bases in the junction. The TCR originated in a young man in good health. Some clones in this sample may be carry-over from other donors' samples. The DNA sequence reads TGTGCCAGCAGCGCCTCTCTTACGACTAGCGGGCGGCCCTACGAGCAGTACTTC. Its amino acids are CASSASLTTSGRPYEQYF.